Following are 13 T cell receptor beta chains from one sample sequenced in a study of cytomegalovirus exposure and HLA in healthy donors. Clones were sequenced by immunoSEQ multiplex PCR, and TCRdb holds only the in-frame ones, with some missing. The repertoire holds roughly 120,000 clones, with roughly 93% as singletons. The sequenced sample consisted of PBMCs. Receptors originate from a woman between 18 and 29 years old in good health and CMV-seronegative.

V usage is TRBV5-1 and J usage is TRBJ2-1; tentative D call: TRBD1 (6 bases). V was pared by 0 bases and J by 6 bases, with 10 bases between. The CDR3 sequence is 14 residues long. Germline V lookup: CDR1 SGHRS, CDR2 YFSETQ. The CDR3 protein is CASSLGLDSNEQFF. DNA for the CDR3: TGCGCCAGCAGCTTGGGACTGGACAGCAATGAGCAGTTCTTC.

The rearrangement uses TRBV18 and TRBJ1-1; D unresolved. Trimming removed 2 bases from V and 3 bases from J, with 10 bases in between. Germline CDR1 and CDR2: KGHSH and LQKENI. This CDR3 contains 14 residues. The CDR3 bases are TGTGCCAGCTCACCAAACGGTAAAGACACTGAAGCTTTCTTT. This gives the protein CASSPNGKDTEAFF. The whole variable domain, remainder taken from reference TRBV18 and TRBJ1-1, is NAGVMQNPRHLVRRRGQEARLRCSPMKGHSHVYWYRQLPEEGLKFMVYLQKENIIDESGMPKERFSAEFPKEGPSILRIQQVVRGDSAAYFCASSPNGKDTEAFFGQGTRLTVV.

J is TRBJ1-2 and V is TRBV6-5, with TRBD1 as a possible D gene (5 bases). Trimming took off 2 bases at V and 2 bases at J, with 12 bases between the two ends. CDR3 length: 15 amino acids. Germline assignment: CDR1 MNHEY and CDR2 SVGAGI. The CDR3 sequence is CASSYGPDNNYGYTF. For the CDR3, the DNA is TGTGCCAGCAGTTACGGCCCGGACAACAACTATGGCTACACCTTC.

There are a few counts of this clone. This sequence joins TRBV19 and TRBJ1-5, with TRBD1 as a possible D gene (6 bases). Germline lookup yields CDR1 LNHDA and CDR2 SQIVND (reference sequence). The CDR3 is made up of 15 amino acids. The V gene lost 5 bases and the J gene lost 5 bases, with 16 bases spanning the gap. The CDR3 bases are TGTGCCAGTAGTGTTACAGGGCTGCGGGATCAGCCCCAGCATTTT. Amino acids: CASSVTGLRDQPQHF. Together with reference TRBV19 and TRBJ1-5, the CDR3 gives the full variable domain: DGGITQSPKYLFRKEGQNVTLSCEQNLNHDAMYWYRQDPGQGLRLIYYSQIVNDFQKGDIAEGYSVSREKKESFPLTVTSAQKNPTAFYLCASSVTGLRDQPQHFGDGTRLSIL.

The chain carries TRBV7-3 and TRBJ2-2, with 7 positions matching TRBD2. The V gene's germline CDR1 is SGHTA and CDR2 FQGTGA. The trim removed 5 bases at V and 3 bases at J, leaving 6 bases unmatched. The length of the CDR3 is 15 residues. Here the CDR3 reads CASSPLGGDTGELFF. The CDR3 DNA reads TGTGCCAGCAGCCCCCTGGGGGGGGACACCGGGGAGCTGTTTTTT.

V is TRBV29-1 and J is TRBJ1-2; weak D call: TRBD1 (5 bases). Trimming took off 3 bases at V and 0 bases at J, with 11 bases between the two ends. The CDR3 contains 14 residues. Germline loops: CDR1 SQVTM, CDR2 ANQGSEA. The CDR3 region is CSVEAGWTNYGYTF. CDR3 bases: TGCAGCGTTGAGGCAGGGTGGACTAACTATGGCTACACCTTC. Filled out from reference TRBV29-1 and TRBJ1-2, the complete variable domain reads SAVISQKPSRDICQRGTSLTIQCQVDSQVTMMFWYRQQPGQSLTLIATANQGSEATYESGFVIDKFPISRPNLTFSTLTVSNMSPEDSSIYLCSVEAGWTNYGYTFGSGTRLTVV.

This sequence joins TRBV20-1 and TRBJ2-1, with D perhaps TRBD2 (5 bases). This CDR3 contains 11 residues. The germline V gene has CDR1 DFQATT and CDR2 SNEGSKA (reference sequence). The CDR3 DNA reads TGCAGGGGAACTAGTTCCGATGAGCAGTTCTTC. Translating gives CRGTSSDEQFF.

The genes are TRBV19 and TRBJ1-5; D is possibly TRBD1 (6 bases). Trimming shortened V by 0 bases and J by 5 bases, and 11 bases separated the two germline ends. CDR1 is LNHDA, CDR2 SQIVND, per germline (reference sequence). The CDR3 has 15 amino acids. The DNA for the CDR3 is TGTGCCAGTAGTATAGAGGGCAGGGGAGATCAGCCCCAGCATTTT. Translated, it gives CASSIEGRGDQPQHF.

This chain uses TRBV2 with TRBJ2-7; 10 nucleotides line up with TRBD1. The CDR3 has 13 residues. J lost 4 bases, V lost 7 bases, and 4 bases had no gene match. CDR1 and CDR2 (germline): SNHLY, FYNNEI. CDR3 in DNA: TGTGCCAGCACCTGGACAGGGGGGTACGAGCAGTACTTC. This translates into CASTWTGGYEQYF.

CDR3 DNA: TGCGCCAGCAGCCCCGAACCATTAGCGGGGGGGCCGGATGAGCAGTTCTTC. Translating gives CASSPEPLAGGPDEQFF. The J gene is TRBJ2-1, the V gene TRBV4-1; 11 bases agree with TRBD2. Germline V lookup: CDR1 MGHRA, CDR2 YSYEKL. With 4 bases clipped from V and 8 bases from J, the junction kept 13 bases outside the gene matches. CDR3 length: 17 amino acids.

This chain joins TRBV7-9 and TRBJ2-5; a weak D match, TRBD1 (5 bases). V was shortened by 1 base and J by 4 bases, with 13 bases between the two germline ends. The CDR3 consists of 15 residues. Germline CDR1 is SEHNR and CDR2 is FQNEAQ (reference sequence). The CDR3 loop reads CASSLVGQGTETQYF. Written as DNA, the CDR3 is TGTGCCAGCAGCTTAGTTGGTCAGGGAACAGAGACCCAGTACTTC.

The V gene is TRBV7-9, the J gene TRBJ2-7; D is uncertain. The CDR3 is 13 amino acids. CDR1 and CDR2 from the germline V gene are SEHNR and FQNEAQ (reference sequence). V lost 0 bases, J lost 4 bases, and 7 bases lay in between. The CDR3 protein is CASSLASPYEQYF. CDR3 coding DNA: TGTGCCAGCAGCTTAGCTAGCCCTTACGAGCAGTACTTC.

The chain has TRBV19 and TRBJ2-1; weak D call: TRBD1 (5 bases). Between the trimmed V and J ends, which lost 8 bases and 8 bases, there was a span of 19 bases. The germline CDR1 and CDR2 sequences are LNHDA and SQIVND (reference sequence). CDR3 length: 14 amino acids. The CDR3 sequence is CASSTGLSRDEQFF. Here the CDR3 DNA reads TGTGCCAGTTCTACCGGGTTAAGCAGGGATGAGCAGTTCTTC.